This T cell receptor (beta chain) derives from a study of T cell changes during pregnancy in multiple sclerosis. Profiling relied on immunoSEQ multiplex PCR, and the TCRdb table lists in-frame clones only, not all of them. The sample shows fewer than 30,000 clones, roughly 92% of them seen only once. The sequence derives from a female donor with multiple sclerosis, enrolled in a pregnancy study. Sequencing used CD8+ T cells from peripheral blood mononuclear cells, obtained before pregnancy.

CDR3 in amino acids: CASSQDLGQGTEAFF. CDR3 coding DNA: TGCGCCAGCAGCCAAGATCTGGGACAGGGCACTGAAGCTTTCTTT. The chain combines TRBV4-3 with TRBJ1-1; 9 positions match TRBD1. V lost 0 bases and J lost 4; bases outside the gene matches: 3. The CDR3 runs 15 residues. The V gene's germline CDR1 is LGHNA and CDR2 YSLEER.